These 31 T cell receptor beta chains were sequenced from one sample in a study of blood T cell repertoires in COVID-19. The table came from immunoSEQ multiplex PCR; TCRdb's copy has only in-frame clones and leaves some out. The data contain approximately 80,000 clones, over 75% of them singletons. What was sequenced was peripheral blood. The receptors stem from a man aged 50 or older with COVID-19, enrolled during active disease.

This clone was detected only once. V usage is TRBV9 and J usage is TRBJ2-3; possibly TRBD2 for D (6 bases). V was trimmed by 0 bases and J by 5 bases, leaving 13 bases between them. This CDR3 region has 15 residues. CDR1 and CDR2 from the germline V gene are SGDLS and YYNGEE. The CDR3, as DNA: TGTGCCAGCAGCGTAGACGCTGGAGGGGTAGATACGCAGTATTTT. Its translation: CASSVDAGGVDTQYF.

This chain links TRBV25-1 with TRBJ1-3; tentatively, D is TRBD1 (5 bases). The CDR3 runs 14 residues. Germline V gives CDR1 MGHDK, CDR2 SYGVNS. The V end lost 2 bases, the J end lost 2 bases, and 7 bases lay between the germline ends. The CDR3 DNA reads TGTGCCAGCAGTGAAGGACATGCTGGAAACACCATATATTTT. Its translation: CASSEGHAGNTIYF.

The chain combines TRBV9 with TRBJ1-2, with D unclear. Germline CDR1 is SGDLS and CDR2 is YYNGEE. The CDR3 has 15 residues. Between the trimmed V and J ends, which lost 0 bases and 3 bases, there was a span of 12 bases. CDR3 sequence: CASSVGAVPYYGYTF. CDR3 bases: TGTGCCAGCAGCGTAGGGGCAGTCCCTTACTATGGCTACACCTTC.

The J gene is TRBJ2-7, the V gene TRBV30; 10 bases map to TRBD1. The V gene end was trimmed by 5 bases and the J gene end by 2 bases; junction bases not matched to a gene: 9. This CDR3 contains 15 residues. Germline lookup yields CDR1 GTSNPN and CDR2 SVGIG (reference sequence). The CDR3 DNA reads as TGTGCCTGGGCTCTGACCGGGACAGGGGCCTACGAGCAGTACTTC. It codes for CAWALTGTGAYEQYF.

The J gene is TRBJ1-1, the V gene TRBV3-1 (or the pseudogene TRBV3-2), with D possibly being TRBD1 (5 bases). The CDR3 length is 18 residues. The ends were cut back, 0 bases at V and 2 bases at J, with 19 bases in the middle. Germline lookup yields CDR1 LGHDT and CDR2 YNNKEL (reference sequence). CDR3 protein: CASSQDRGSTAPNTEAFF. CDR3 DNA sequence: TGTGCCAGCAGCCAAGATAGGGGCTCAACGGCGCCTAACACTGAAGCTTTCTTT.

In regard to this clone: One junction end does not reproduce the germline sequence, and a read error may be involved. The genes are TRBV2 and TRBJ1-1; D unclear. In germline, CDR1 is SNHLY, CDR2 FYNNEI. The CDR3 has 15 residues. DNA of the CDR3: TGTGCCAGCAGTGATCTGGCACCCTCGGTCACTAAAGCTTTCTTT. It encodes CASSDLAPSVTKAFF.

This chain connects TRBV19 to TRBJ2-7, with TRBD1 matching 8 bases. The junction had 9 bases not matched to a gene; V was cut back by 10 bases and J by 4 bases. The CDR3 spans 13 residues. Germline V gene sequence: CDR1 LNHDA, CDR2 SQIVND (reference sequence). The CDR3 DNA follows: TGTGCCACCCGGGGGACAGGAATATACGAGCAGTACTTC. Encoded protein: CATRGTGIYEQYF. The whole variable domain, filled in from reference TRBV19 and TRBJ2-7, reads DGGITQSPKYLFRKEGQNVTLSCEQNLNHDAMYWYRQDPGQGLRLIYYSQIVNDFQKGDIAEGYSVSREKKESFPLTVTSAQKNPTAFYLCATRGTGIYEQYFGPGTRLTVT.

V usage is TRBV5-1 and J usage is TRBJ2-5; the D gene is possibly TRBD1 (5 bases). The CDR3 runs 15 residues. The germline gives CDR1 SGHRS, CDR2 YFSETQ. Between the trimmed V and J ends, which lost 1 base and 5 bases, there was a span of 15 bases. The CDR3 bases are TGCGCCAGCAGCTTGACAGGCCCCCTCGGGGAGACCCAGTACTTC. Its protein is CASSLTGPLGETQYF.

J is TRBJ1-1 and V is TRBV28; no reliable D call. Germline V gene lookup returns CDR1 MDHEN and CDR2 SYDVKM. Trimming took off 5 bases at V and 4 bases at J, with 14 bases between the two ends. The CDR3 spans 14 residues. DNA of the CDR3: TGTGCCAGCAGTCCGAGGGCTCAAACCACTGAAGCTTTCTTT. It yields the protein CASSPRAQTTEAFF.

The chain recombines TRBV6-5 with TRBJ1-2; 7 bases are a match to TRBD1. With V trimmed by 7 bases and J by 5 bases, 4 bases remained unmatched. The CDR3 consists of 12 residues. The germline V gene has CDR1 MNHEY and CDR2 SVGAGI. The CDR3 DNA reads TGTGCCAGCACCGGGACAGATTATGGCTACACCTTC. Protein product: CASTGTDYGYTF.

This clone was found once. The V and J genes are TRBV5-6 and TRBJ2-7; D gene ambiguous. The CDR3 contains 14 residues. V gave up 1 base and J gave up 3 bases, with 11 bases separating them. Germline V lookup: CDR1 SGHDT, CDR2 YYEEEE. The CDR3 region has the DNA TGTGCCAGCAGCTTGTCCGAAGGAGACTACGAGCAGTACTTC. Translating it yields CASSLSEGDYEQYF. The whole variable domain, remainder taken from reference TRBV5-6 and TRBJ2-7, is DAGVTQSPTHLIKTRGQQVTLRCSPKSGHDTVSWYQQALGQGPQFIFQYYEEEERQRGNFPDRFSGHQFPNYSSELNVNALLLGDSALYLCASSLSEGDYEQYFGPGTRLTVT.

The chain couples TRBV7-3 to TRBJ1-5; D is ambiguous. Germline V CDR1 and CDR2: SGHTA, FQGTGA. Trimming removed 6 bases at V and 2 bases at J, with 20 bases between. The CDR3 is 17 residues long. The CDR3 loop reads CASSRRRDGSGNQPQHF. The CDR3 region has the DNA TGTGCCAGCAGTCGGAGGCGGGATGGTTCGGGCAATCAGCCCCAGCATTTT.

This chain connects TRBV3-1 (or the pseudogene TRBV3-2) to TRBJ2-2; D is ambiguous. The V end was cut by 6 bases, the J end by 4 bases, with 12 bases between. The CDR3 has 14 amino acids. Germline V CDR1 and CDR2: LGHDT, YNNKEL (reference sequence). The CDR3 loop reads CASRLGVTTGELFF. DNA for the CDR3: TGTGCCAGCAGGTTGGGCGTTACCACCGGGGAGCTGTTTTTT.

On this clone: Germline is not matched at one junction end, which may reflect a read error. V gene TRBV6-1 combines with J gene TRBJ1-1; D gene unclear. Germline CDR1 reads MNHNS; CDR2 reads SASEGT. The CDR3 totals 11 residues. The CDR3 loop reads CASSQAVGAFF. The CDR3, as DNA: TGTGCCAGCAGTCAAGCCGTCGGAGCTTTCTTT.

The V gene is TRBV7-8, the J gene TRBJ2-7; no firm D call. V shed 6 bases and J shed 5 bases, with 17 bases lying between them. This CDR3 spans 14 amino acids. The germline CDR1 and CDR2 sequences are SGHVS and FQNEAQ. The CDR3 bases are TGTGCCAGCAGTACACGAGGCCTTTTCGACGAGCAGTACTTC. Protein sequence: CASSTRGLFDEQYF.

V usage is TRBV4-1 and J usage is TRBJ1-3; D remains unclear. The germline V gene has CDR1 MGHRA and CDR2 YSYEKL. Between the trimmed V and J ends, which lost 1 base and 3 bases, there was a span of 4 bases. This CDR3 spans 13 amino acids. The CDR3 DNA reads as TGCGCCAGCAGCCAAGGAGTTGGAAACACCATATATTTT. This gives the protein CASSQGVGNTIYF.

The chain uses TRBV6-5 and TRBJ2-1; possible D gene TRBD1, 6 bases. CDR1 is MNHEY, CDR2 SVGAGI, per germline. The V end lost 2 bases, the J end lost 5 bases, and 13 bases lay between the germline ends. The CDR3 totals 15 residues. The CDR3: CASSYGRGPNNEQFF. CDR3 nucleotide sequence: TGTGCCAGCAGTTACGGCAGGGGACCAAACAATGAGCAGTTCTTC.

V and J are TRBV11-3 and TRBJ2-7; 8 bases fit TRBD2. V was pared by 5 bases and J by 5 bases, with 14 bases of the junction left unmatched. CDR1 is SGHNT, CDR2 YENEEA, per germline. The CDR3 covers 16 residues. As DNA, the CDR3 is TGTGCCAGCAGCGCCCGGGGGGGCGGCCTGGGAGACGAGCAGTACTTC. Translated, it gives CASSARGGGLGDEQYF.

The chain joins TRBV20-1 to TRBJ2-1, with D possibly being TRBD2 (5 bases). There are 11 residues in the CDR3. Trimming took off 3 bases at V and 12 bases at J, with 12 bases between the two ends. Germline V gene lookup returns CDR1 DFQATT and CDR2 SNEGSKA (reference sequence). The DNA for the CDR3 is TGCAGTGCTAGCAGGACTTTTGCGCAGTTCTTC. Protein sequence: CSASRTFAQFF.

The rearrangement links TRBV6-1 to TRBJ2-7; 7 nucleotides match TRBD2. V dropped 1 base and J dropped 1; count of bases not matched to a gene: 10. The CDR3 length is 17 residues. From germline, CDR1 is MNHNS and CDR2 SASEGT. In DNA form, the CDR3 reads TGTGCCAGCAGTGAAGGGGTAGCGGGCCAGATTTCCTACGAGCAGTACTTC. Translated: CASSEGVAGQISYEQYF.

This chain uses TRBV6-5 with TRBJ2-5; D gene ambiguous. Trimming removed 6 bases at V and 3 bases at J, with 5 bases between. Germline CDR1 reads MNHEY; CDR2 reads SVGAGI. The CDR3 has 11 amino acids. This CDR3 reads CASSPEETQYF. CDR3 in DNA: TGTGCCAGCAGCCCCGAAGAGACCCAGTACTTC.

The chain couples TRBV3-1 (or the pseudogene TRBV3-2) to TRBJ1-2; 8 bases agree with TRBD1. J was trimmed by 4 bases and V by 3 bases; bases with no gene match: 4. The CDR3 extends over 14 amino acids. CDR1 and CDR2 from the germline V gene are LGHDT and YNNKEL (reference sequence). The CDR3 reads CASSQTGAAYGYTF. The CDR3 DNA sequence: TGTGCCAGCAGCCAGACAGGGGCGGCCTATGGCTACACCTTC.

CDR3 residues: CASSSPEGVDEQFF. The CDR3 nucleotides read TGTGCCAGCAGCTCACCGGAAGGGGTGGATGAGCAGTTCTTC. The chain carries TRBV7-9 and TRBJ2-1; D is perhaps TRBD1 (5 bases). Trimming took 4 bases from V and 8 from J, leaving 15 bases between them. CDR1 and CDR2 (germline): SEHNR, FQNEAQ (reference sequence). This CDR3 contains 14 residues.

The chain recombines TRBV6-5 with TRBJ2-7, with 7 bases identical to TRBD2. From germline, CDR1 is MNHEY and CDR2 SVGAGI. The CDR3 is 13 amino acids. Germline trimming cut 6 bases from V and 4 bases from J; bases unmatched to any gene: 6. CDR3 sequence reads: CASSLAGLYEQYF. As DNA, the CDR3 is TGTGCCAGCAGCCTCGCGGGACTATACGAGCAGTACTTC.

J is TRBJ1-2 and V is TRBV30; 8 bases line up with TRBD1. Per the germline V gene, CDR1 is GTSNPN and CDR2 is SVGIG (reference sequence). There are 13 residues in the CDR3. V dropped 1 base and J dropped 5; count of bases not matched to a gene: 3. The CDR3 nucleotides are TGTGCCTGGAGTGGGACAGGGCTATATGGCTACACCTTC. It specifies CAWSGTGLYGYTF. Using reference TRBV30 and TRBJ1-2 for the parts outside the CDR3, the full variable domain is SQTIHQWPATLVQPVGSPLSLECTVEGTSNPNLYWYRQAAGRGLQLLFYSVGIGQISSEVPQNLSASRPQDRQFILSSKKLLLSDSGFYLCAWSGTGLYGYTFGSGTRLTVV.

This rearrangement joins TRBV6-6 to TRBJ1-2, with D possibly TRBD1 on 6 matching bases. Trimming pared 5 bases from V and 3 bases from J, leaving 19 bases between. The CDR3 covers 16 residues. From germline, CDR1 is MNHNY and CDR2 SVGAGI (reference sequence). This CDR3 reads CASSRPNRVNDYGYTF. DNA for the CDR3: TGTGCCAGCAGTCGTCCTAACAGGGTTAATGACTATGGCTACACCTTC.

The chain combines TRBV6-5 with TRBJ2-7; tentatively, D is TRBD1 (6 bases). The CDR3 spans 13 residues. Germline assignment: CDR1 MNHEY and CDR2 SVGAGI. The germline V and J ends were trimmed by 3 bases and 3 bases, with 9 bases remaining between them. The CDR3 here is CASSYTGNYEQYF. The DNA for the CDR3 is TGTGCCAGCAGTTATACAGGGAACTACGAGCAGTACTTC.

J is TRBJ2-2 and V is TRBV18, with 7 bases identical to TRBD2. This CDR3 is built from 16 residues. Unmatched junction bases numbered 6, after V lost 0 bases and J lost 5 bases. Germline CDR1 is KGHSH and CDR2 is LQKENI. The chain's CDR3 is CASSPPYGRQTGELFF. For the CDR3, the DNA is TGTGCCAGCTCACCACCGTACGGGAGGCAGACCGGGGAGCTGTTTTTT.

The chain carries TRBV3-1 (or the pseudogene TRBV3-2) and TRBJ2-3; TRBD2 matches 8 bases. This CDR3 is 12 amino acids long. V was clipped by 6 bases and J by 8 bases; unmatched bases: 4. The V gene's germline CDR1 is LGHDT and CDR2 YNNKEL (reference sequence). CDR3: CASRGLGGTQYF. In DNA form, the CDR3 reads TGTGCCAGCAGGGGACTAGGAGGTACGCAGTATTTT.

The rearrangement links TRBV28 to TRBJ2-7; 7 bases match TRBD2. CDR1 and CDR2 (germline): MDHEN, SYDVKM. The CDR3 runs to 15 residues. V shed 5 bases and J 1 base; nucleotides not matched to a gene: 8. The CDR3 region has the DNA TGTGCCAGCAGTGCCCCTGGCGGGGGTTCCTACGAGCAGTACTTC. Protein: CASSAPGGGSYEQYF.

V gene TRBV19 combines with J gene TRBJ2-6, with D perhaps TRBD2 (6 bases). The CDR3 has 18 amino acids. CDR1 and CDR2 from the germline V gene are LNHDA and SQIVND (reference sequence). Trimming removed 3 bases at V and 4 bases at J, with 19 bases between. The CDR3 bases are TGTGCCAGTAGTATTCGGCGAGCGGGCCCCCAAGGGGCCAACGTCCTGACTTTC. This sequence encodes CASSIRRAGPQGANVLTF.